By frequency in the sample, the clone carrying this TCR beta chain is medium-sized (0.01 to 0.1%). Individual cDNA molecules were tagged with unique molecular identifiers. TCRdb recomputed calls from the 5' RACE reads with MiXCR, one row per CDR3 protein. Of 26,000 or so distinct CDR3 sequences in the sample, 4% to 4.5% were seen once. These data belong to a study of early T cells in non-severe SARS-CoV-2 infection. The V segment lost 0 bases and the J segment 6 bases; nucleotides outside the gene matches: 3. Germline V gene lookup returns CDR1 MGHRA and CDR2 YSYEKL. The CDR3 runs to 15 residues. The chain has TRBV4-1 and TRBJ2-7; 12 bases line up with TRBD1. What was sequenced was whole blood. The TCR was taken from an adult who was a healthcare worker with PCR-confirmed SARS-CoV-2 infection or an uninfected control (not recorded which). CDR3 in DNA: TGCGCCAGCAGCCAAGATGGGACAGGGGGCGGCGAGCAGTACTTC. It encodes CASSQDGTGGGEQYF.